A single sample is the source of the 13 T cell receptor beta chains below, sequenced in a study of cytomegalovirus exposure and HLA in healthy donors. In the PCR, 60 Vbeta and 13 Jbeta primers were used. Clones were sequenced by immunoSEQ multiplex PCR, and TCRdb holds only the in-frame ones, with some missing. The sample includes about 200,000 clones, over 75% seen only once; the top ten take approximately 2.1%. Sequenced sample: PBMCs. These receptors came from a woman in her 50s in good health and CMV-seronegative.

Here the CDR3 reads CASSMTSEQETQYF. The CDR3 nucleotides are TGTGCCAGCAGTATGACTAGCGAACAAGAGACCCAGTACTTC. The V gene is TRBV27, the J gene TRBJ2-5; 8 positions match TRBD2. Germline CDR1 and CDR2: MNHEY and SMNVEV (reference sequence). Trimming took 5 bases from V and 2 from J; bases not matched to a gene: 4. This CDR3 spans 14 amino acids.

CDR3 loop: CSVEPGLAGDGSYNEQFF. Here the CDR3 DNA reads TGCAGCGTTGAACCGGGACTAGCGGGAGATGGCTCCTACAATGAGCAGTTCTTC. The chain employs TRBV29-1 and TRBJ2-1; 14 bases line up with TRBD2. Trimming removed 2 bases from V and 0 bases from J; junction bases left unmatched: 6. This CDR3 spans 18 amino acids. The V gene's germline CDR1 is SQVTM and CDR2 ANQGSEA.

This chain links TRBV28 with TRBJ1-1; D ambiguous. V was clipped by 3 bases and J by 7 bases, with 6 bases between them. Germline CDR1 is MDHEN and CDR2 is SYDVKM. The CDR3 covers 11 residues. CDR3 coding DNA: TGTGCCAGCAGTTTTGTTTATGAAGCTTTCTTT. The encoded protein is CASSFVYEAFF.

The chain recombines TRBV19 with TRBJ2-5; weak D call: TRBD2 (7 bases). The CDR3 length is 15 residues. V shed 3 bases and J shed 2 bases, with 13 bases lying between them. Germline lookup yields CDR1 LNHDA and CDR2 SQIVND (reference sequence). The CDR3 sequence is CASSIGGRWQETQYF. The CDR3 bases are TGTGCCAGTAGTATCGGGGGGCGCTGGCAAGAGACCCAGTACTTC.

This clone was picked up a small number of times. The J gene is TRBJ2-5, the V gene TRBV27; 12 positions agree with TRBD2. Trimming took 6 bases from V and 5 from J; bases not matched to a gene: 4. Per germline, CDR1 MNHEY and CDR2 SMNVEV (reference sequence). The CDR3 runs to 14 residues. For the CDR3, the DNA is TGTGCCAGCAGGACTAGCGGGAGTGTCGAGACCCAGTACTTC. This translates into CASRTSGSVETQYF.

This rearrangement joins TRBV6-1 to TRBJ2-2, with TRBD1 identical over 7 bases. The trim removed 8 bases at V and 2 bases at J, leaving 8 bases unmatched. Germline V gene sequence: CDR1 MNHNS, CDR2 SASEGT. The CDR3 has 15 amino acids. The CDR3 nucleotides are TGTGCCAGCGAACGGACAGGCTTCAACACCGGGGAGCTGTTTTTT. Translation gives CASERTGFNTGELFF.

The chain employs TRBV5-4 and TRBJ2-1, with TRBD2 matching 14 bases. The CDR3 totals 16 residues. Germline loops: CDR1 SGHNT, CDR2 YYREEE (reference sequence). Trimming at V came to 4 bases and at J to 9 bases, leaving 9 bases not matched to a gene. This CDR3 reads CASSPRLAGGQGEQFF. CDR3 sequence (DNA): TGTGCCAGCAGCCCCAGACTAGCGGGAGGGCAGGGTGAGCAGTTCTTC.

Here the CDR3 reads CASSDVIQGQQPQHF. In DNA, the CDR3 is TGTGCCAGCAGTGACGTTATCCAGGGACAACAGCCCCAGCATTTT. The chain joins TRBV25-1 to TRBJ1-5; possibly TRBD1 for D (6 bases). The V gene lost 3 bases and the J gene lost 7 bases, with 16 bases spanning the gap. In germline, CDR1 is MGHDK, CDR2 SYGVNS. This CDR3 has 15 amino acids.

The CDR3 reads CASSHQQGSTEAFF. The CDR3 nucleotides read TGCGCCAGCAGCCATCAACAGGGGTCCACTGAAGCTTTCTTT. The chain carries TRBV4-1 and TRBJ1-1; 7 bases agree with TRBD1. The CDR3 runs to 14 residues. The germline CDR1 and CDR2 sequences are MGHRA and YSYEKL. The V and J ends lost 3 bases and 4 bases, in that order; junction bases with no gene match: 5.

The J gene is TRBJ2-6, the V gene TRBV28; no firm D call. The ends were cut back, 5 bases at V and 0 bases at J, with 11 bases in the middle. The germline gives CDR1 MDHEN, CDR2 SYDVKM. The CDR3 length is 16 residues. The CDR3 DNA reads TGTGCCAGCAGTCATCAGGTTACCTCTGGGGCCAACGTCCTGACTTTC. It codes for CASSHQVTSGANVLTF. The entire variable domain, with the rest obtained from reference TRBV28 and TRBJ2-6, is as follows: DVKVTQSSRYLVKRTGEKVFLECVQDMDHENMFWYRQDPGLGLRLIYFSYDVKMKEKGDIPEGYSVSREKKERFSLILESASTNQTSMYLCASSHQVTSGANVLTFGAGSRLTVL.

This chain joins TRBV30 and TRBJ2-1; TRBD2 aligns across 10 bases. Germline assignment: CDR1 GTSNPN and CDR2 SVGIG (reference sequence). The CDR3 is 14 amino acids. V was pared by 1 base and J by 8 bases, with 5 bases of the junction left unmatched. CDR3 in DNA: TGTGCCTGGAGTGGGCTAGCGGGAGTTGATGAGCAGTTCTTC. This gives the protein CAWSGLAGVDEQFF.

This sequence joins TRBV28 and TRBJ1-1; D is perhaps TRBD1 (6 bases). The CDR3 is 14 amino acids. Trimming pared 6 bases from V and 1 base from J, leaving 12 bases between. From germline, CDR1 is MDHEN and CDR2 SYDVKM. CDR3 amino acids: CASSPLDRNTEAFF. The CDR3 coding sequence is TGTGCCAGCAGCCCCCTGGACAGGAACACTGAAGCTTTCTTT.

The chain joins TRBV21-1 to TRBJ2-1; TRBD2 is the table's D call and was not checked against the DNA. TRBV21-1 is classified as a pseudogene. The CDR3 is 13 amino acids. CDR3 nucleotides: TGTGCCAGCAGCAAAGAAGGATCGGGTGAGCAGTTCTTC. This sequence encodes CASSKEGSGEQFF.